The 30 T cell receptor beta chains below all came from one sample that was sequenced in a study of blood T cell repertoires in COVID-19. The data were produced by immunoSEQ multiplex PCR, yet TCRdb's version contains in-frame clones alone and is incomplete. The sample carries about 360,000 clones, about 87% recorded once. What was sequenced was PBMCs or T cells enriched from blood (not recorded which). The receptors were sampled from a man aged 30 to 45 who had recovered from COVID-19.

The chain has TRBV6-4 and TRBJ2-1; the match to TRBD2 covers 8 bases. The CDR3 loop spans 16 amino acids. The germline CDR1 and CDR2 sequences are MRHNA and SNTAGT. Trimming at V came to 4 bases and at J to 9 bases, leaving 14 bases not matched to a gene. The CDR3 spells CASSALGTRNTIEQFF. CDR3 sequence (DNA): TGTGCCAGCAGTGCCCTGGGGACTAGGAATACTATTGAGCAGTTCTTC.

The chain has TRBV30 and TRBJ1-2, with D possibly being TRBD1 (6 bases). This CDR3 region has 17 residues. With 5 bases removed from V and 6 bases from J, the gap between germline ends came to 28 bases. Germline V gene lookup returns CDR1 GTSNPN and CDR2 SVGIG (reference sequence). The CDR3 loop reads CAWSPQPGQIVIDGYTF. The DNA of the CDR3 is TGTGCCTGGTCCCCCCAGCCCGGACAGATTGTTATCGATGGCTACACCTTC.

CDR3 protein: CASRRQLMVDSPLHF. The CDR3 DNA follows: TGTGCCAGCAGGAGGCAGCTTATGGTGGATTCACCCCTCCACTTT. The chain joins TRBV6-5 to TRBJ1-6; D is unresolved. Trimming removed 6 bases at V and 8 bases at J, with 17 bases between. The CDR3 sequence is 15 residues long. Germline assignment: CDR1 MNHEY and CDR2 SVGAGI.

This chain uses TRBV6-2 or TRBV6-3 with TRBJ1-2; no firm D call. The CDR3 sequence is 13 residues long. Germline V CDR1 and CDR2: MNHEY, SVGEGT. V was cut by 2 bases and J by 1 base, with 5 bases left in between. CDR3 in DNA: TGTGCCAGCAGTTACGGAGATAACTATGGCTACACCTTC. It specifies CASSYGDNYGYTF.

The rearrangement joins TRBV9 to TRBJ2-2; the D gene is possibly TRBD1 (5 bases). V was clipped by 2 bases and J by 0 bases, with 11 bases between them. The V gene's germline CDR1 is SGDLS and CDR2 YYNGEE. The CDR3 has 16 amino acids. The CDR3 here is CASSVQGKTNTGELFF. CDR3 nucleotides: TGTGCCAGCAGCGTTCAGGGCAAAACGAACACCGGGGAGCTGTTTTTT.

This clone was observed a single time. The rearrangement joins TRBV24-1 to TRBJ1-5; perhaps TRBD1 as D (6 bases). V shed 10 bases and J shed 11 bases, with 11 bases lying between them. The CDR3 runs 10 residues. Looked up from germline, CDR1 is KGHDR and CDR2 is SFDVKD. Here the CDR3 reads CATLRGSQHF. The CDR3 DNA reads TGTGCCACTTTGAGGGGGTCCCAGCATTTT.

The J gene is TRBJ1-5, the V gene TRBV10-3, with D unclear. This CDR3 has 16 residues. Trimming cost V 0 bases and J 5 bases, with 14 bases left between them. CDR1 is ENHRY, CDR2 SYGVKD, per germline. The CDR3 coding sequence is TGTGCCATCAGTGAGTCGGTCCCCACGGTGGATCAGCCCCAGCATTTT. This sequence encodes CAISESVPTVDQPQHF.

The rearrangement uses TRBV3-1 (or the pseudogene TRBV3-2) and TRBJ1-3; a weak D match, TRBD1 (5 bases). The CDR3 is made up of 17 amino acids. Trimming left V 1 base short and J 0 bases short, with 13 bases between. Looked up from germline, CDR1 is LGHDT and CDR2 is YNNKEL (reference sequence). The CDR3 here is CASSQGLAGPSGNTIYF. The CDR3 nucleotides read TGTGCCAGCAGCCAAGGTTTGGCGGGGCCCTCTGGAAACACCATATATTTT.

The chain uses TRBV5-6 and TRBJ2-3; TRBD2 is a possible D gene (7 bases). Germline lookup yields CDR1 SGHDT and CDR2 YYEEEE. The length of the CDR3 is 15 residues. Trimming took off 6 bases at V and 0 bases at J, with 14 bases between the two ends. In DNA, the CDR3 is TGTGCCAGCACCCCGCCGGGGGGCAGCACAGATACGCAGTATTTT. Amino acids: CASTPPGGSTDTQYF.

For the CDR3, the DNA is TGTGCCAGCAGCTTGAGTCAGTACCAAGAGACCCAGTACTTC. This gives the protein CASSLSQYQETQYF. The chain is built from TRBV5-6 and TRBJ2-5, with unresolved D. Looked up from germline, CDR1 is SGHDT and CDR2 is YYEEEE. The CDR3 contains 14 residues. Trimming removed 1 base at V and 0 bases at J, with 7 bases between.

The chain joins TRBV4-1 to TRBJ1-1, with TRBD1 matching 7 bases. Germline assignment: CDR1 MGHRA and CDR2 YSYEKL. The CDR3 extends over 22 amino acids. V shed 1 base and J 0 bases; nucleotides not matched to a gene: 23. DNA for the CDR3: TGCGCCAGCAGCCAAGTAATAAGAACCTCGGGTGACAGGGACCACTTGAACACTGAAGCTTTCTTT. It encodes CASSQVIRTSGDRDHLNTEAFF.

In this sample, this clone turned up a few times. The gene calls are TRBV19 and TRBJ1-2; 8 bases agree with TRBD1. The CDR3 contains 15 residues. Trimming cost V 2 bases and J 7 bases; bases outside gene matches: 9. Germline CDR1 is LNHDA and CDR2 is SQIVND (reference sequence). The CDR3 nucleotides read TGTGCCAGTAGTATACTTCAGGGGGCGGGGAGTGGCTACACCTTC. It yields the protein CASSILQGAGSGYTF.

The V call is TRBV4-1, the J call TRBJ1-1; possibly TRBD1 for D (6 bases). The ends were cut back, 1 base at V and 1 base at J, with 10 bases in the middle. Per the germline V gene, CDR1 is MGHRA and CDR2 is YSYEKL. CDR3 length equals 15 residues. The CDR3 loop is CASSQVLGANTEAFF. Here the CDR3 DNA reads TGCGCCAGCAGCCAAGTTTTGGGGGCGAACACTGAAGCTTTCTTT.

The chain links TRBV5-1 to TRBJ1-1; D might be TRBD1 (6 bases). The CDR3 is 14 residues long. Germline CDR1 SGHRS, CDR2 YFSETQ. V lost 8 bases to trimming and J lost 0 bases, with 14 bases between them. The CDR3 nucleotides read TGCGCCAGATATGACGGACAGTTGAACACTGAAGCTTTCTTT. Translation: CARYDGQLNTEAFF. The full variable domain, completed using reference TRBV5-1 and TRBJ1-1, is KAGVTQTPRYLIKTRGQQVTLSCSPISGHRSVSWYQQTPGQGLQFLFEYFSETQRNKGNFPGRFSGRQFSNSRSEMNVSTLELGDSALYLCARYDGQLNTEAFFGQGTRLTVV.

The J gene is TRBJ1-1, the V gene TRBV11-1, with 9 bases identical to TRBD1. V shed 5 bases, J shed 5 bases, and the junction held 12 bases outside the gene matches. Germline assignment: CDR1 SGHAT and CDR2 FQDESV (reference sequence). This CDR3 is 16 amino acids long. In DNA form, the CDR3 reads TGTGCCAGCAGCCCCCCGGGACAGGGTGTATTGACTGAAGCTTTCTTT. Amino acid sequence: CASSPPGQGVLTEAFF.

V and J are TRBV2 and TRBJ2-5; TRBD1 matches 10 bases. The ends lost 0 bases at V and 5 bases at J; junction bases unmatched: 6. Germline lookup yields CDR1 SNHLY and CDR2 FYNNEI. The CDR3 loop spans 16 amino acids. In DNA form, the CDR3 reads TGTGCCAGCAGTGAAGCGACTCCGGGACAGGGGGAGACCCAGTACTTC. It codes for CASSEATPGQGETQYF.

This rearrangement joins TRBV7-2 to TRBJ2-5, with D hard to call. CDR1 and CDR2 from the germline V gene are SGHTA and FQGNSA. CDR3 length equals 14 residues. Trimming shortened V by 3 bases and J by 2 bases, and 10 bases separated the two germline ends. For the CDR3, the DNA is TGTGCCAGCAGCTTTGGTGGCATACAAGAGACCCAGTACTTC. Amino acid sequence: CASSFGGIQETQYF.

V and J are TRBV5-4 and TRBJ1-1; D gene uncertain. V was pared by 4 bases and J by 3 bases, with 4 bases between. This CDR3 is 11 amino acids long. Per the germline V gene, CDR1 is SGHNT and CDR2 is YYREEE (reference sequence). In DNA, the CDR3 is TGTGCCAGCAGCACATACACTGAAGCTTTCTTT. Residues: CASSTYTEAFF.

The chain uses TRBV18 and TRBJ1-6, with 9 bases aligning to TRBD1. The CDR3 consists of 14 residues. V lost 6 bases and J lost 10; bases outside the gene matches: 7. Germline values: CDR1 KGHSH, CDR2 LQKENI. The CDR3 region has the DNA TGTGCCAGCTCTAGGGACAGGGATGGGTCACCCCTCCACTTT. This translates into CASSRDRDGSPLHF.

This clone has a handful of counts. CDR3 protein: CASGPRDWSSYNEQFF. In DNA, the CDR3 is TGTGCTAGTGGTCCCAGAGACTGGAGCTCCTACAATGAGCAGTTCTTC. V usage is TRBV12-5 and J usage is TRBJ2-1; D is undetermined. In germline, CDR1 is LGHNT, CDR2 FRNRAP. This CDR3 region has 16 residues. The V end was cut by 5 bases, the J end by 0 bases, with 14 bases between.

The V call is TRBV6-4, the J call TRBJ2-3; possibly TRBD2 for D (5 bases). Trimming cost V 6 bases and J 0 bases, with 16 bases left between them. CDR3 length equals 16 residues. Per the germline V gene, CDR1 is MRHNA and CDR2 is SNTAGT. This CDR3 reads CASRRAEDTSTDTQYF. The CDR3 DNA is TGTGCCAGCAGGAGAGCGGAAGACACTAGCACAGATACGCAGTATTTT.

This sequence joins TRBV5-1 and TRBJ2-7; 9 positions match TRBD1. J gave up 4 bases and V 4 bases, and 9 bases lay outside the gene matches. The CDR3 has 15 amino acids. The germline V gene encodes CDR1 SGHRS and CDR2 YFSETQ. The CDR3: CASSTGGTGTYEQYF. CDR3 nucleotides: TGCGCCAGCAGCACCGGGGGGACAGGGACTTACGAGCAGTACTTC.

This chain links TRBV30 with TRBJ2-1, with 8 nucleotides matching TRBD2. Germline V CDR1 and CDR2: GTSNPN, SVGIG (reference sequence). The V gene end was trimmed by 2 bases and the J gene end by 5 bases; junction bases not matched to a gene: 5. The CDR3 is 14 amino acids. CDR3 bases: TGTGCCTGGAGTACGGGGGGGCATAACAATGAGCAGTTCTTC. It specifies CAWSTGGHNNEQFF.

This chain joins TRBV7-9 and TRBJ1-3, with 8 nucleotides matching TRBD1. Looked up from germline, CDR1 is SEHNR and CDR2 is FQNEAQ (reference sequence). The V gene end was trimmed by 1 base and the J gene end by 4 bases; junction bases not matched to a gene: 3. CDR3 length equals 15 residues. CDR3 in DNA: TGTGCCAGCAGCTTAGGACAGGGGAACGGAAACACCATATATTTT. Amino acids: CASSLGQGNGNTIYF.

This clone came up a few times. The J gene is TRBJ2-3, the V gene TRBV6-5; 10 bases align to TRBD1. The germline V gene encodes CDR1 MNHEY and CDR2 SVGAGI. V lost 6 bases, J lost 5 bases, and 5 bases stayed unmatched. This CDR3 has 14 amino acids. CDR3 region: CASSDRGPGDTQYF. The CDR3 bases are TGTGCCAGCAGCGACAGGGGGCCGGGAGATACGCAGTATTTT.

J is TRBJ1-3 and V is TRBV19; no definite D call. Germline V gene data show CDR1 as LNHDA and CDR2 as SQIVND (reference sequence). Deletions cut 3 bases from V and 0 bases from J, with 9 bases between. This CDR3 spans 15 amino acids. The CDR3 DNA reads TGTGCCAGTAGTATCCTGGGCCACTCTGGAAACACCATATATTTT. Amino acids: CASSILGHSGNTIYF.

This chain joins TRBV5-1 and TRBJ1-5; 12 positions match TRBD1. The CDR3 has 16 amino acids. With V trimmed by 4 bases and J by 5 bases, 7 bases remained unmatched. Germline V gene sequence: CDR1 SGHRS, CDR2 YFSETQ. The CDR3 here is CASSPGDRGQDQPQHF. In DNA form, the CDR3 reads TGCGCCAGCAGCCCTGGGGACAGGGGGCAGGATCAGCCCCAGCATTTT.

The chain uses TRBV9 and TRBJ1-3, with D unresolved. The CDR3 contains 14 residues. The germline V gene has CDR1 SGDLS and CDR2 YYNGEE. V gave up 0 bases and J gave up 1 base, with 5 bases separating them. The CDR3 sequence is CASSVVASGNTIYF. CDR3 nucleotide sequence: TGTGCCAGCAGCGTAGTCGCGTCTGGAAACACCATATATTTT.

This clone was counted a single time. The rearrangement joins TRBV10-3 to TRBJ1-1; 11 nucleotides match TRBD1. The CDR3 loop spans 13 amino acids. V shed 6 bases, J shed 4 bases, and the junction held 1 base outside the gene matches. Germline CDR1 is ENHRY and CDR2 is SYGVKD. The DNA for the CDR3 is TGTGCCATCAGGGGGACAGGGGGCACTGAAGCTTTCTTT. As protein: CAIRGTGGTEAFF.

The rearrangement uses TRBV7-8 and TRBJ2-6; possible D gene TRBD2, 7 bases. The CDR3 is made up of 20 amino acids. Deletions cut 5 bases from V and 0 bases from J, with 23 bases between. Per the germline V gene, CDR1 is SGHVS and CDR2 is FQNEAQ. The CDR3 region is CASSLWRGGLATSGANVLTF. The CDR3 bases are TGTGCCAGCAGCCTTTGGAGGGGGGGCCTTGCCACCTCTGGGGCCAACGTCCTGACTTTC.